A few counts support the clone carrying this TCR beta chain. Enrollment of patients from Seattle took place during active infection, with longitudinal follow-up. Authors' methods: Estimated nucleated cell counts came from reference gene primer amplification. The table came from immunoSEQ multiplex PCR; TCRdb's copy has only in-frame clones and leaves some out. That table is the source of V, J and clone size, and D and trimming were worked out from the DNA. The data hold about 300,000 clones, with about 90% observed a single time. The sample comes from a study of blood T cell repertoires in COVID-19. At the level of the study: Collection of acute and convalescent COVID-19 samples took place in the United States, Italy and Spain. Sample material is recorded as cDNA or gDNA derived from T cells, B-cell-depleted T cells, or PBMCs.

V lost 4 bases to trimming and J lost 7 bases; unmatched junction nucleotides: 10. This CDR3 region has 15 residues. The V gene's germline CDR1 is MNHEY and CDR2 SVGAGI. This receptor was obtained from a woman aged 30 to 39 with COVID-19, enrolled during active disease. The sequencing sample was made of peripheral blood. This chain uses TRBV6-5 with TRBJ1-2, with 9 positions matching TRBD1. The chain's CDR3 is CASSSSGTGMPGYTF. CDR3 bases: TGTGCCAGCAGTTCATCCGGGACAGGGATGCCTGGCTACACCTTC.